These T cell receptor beta chains were read from a single sample in a study of T-cell reconstitution after alpha-beta-depleted transplantation in children. TCRdb reprocessed the PCR reads with MiXCR, giving one entry per CDR3 protein. The table records 780,000 or so distinct CDR3 sequences, 15% to 20% of them present only once. Sample: PBMCs, mostly from graft donor cells, taken 360 days after TCRalphabeta/CD19-depleted stem cell transplant. Receptors originate from a male patient between 10 and 17 years old who had a stem cell transplant for acute lymphoblastic leukemia, so the T cells may come from the graft donor. Each CDR3 is given without its conserved first and last residue. The order of the fields is V gene, clone size, CDR3 protein. Not every row has a clone size; where given, it reads once, few, many or a size class.

v_gene: TRBV4-1; abundance: few; CDR3aa: ASSQGSGAGPYEQY
v_gene: TRBV29-1; abundance: few; CDR3aa: SVLAQGSSGANVLT
v_gene: TRBV18; abundance: few; CDR3aa: ASSSDDHEQY
v_gene: TRBV6-1; abundance: -; CDR3aa: ASSESNRAPNQPQH
v_gene: TRBV9; abundance: many; CDR3aa: ASSVEASGGADTQY
v_gene: TRBV20-1; abundance: many; CDR3aa: SAKGPSRETQY
v_gene: TRBV2; abundance: few; CDR3aa: ASSKGANNYGYT
v_gene: TRBV5-1; abundance: -; CDR3aa: ASSLWDYQTDTQY
v_gene: TRBV12-3/TRBV12-4; abundance: many; CDR3aa: ASSLSSSGGTGELF
v_gene: TRBV6-5; abundance: -; CDR3aa: ASSYSRQGYEQY
v_gene: TRBV2; abundance: few; CDR3aa: ASKAYLTDTQY
v_gene: TRBV29-1; abundance: -; CDR3aa: SVQPTGSSWETQY
v_gene: TRBV7-8; abundance: -; CDR3aa: ASSRNVGETQY
v_gene: TRBV4-1; abundance: -; CDR3aa: ASSQMPGATYEQY
v_gene: TRBV7-9; abundance: -; CDR3aa: ASSPLGRGNGELF
v_gene: TRBV5-1; abundance: few; CDR3aa: ASSLAAAQTGELF
v_gene: TRBV12-3/TRBV12-4; abundance: -; CDR3aa: ASRRSGTARPNYGYT
v_gene: TRBV7-8; abundance: -; CDR3aa: ASSPGTSGKRLY
v_gene: TRBV27; abundance: few; CDR3aa: ASSSRRDYQETQY
v_gene: TRBV5-1; abundance: -; CDR3aa: ASSGAGTLGGEQY
v_gene: TRBV27; abundance: few; CDR3aa: ASSSPGLAGVSVRDNEQF
v_gene: TRBV9; abundance: few; CDR3aa: ASSVGGDTGELF
v_gene: TRBV10-3; abundance: few; CDR3aa: AISEGGGGPSYEQY
v_gene: TRBV28; abundance: -; CDR3aa: ASSFVRLSTDTQY
v_gene: TRBV20-1; abundance: few; CDR3aa: SARDLGRQSSGANVLT
v_gene: TRBV24-1; abundance: few; CDR3aa: ATSDRGYEQY
v_gene: TRBV7-9; abundance: few; CDR3aa: ASTWGLDNEQF